A single sample is the source of the 31 T cell receptor beta chains below, sequenced in a study of CD8+CD57+ T cells in acquired aplastic anemia. Profiles of TCR beta VDJ and CDR3 were generated from a genomic DNA template. TCRdb reanalysed the reads using MiXCR and keeps one entry per CDR3 protein. The table lists roughly 200,000 distinct CDR3 sequences, over 55% of them singletons. The specimen sequenced was sorted CD4+, CD8+, or CD8+CD57+ T cells (not recorded which) from PBMCs. All receptors come from a human donor in good health.

This rearrangement joins TRBV7-2 to TRBJ2-7, with D perhaps matching TRBD1 (6 bases). Germline CDR1 reads SGHTA; CDR2 reads FQGNSA. The CDR3 sequence is 14 residues long. The germline V and J ends were trimmed by 7 bases and 3 bases, with 16 bases remaining between them. The DNA of the CDR3 is TGTGCCAGCACCCAAAGGTCGGACAGCTACGAGCAGTACTTC. It yields the protein CASTQRSDSYEQYF. The entire variable domain, with the rest obtained from reference TRBV7-2 and TRBJ2-7, is as follows: GAGVSQSPSNKVTEKGKDVELRCDPISGHTALYWYRQSLGQGLEFLIYFQGNSAPDKSGLPSDRFSAERTGGSVSTLTIQRTQQEDSAVYLCASTQRSDSYEQYFGPGTRLTVT.

This clonotype was counted at least ten times. The rearrangement uses TRBV20-1 and TRBJ1-1; D is unclear. The CDR3 has 13 amino acids. The ends were cut back, 4 bases at V and 5 bases at J, with 14 bases in the middle. Germline V gene sequence: CDR1 DFQATT, CDR2 SNEGSKA (reference sequence). The CDR3 region is CSAKRTLGTEAFF. CDR3 DNA: TGCAGTGCTAAAAGGACCCTGGGGACTGAAGCTTTCTTT.

The chain couples TRBV24-1 to TRBJ1-3, with a possible D match to TRBD1 (5 bases). V dropped 5 bases and J dropped 2 bases, with 6 bases sitting between them. In germline, CDR1 is KGHDR, CDR2 SFDVKD. The CDR3 covers 13 residues. CDR3 in DNA: TGTGCCACCAGTGCAGGGACTGGAAACACCATATATTTT. Its translation: CATSAGTGNTIYF.

Only one count was recorded for this clonotype. V gene TRBV7-8 combines with J gene TRBJ1-1, with no clear D. V was pared by 5 bases and J by 7 bases, with 8 bases between. The CDR3 is 11 amino acids. The V gene's germline CDR1 is SGHVS and CDR2 FQNEAQ. The CDR3, as DNA: TGTGCCAGCAGCCTAGAAAGTGAAGCTTTCTTT. It yields the protein CASSLESEAFF.

This chain uses TRBV20-1 with TRBJ1-6; 9 bases fit TRBD1. Germline V CDR1 and CDR2: DFQATT, SNEGSKA (reference sequence). The CDR3 contains 16 residues. After removal of 1 base from V and 10 bases from J, the junction contained 11 bases not matched to a gene. CDR3 sequence reads: CSARVGQGSGESPLHF. The DNA for the CDR3 is TGCAGTGCTAGAGTGGGACAGGGTAGTGGTGAATCACCCCTCCACTTT.

This clonotype was detected many times. The chain couples TRBV10-3 to TRBJ2-7; TRBD2 is a possible D gene (6 bases). V was clipped by 6 bases and J by 2 bases, with 17 bases between them. From germline, CDR1 is ENHRY and CDR2 SYGVKD. The CDR3 is made up of 15 amino acids. Here the CDR3 DNA reads TGTGCCATCAGCCTTACCGGGAGCCAAACCTACGAGCAGTACTTC. Its translation: CAISLTGSQTYEQYF.

This clonotype has ten or more counts. This chain uses TRBV7-8 with TRBJ2-7; 12 bases agree with TRBD1. Germline V gives CDR1 SGHVS, CDR2 FQNEAQ. The CDR3 spans 16 residues. The V and J ends lost 1 base and 5 bases, in that order; junction bases with no gene match: 6. The CDR3 loop reads CASSLGGTGGVDEQYF. Written as DNA, the CDR3 is TGTGCCAGCAGCTTAGGTGGGACAGGGGGCGTCGACGAGCAGTACTTC.

This clonotype has at least ten counts. V usage is TRBV6-5 and J usage is TRBJ2-1; D could derive from TRBD1 or TRBD2 (5 bases each). The germline V gene has CDR1 MNHEY and CDR2 SVGAGI. With 6 bases removed from V and 3 bases from J, the gap between germline ends came to 15 bases. The CDR3 sequence is 15 residues long. The CDR3 DNA follows: TGTGCCAGCAGCCGGGACCAAGGAGACTACAATGAGCAGTTCTTC. As protein: CASSRDQGDYNEQFF.

As for this clonotype: A junction boundary mismatches the germline segment, possibly from a read error. The chain is built from TRBV7-3 and TRBJ2-7; D is unclear. The CDR3 has 15 amino acids. Germline V gene lookup returns CDR1 SGHTA and CDR2 FQGTGA. The CDR3 loop reads CASSLEVGQVREKYF. DNA for the CDR3: TGTGCCAGCAGCTTAGAGGTGGGCCAGGTCCGCGAGAAGTACTTC.

The sample holds many counts of this clonotype. This chain joins TRBV2 and TRBJ2-1; possibly TRBD2 for D (5 bases). Germline V gene data show CDR1 as SNHLY and CDR2 as FYNNEI. The CDR3 is made up of 14 amino acids. Deletions cut 6 bases from V and 2 bases from J, with 11 bases between. The CDR3 reads CASSPSLAYNEQFF. CDR3 sequence (DNA): TGTGCCAGCAGCCCTTCACTAGCCTACAATGAGCAGTTCTTC.

This chain joins TRBV7-9 and TRBJ2-7; the D gene is possibly TRBD2 (6 bases). CDR1 is SEHNR, CDR2 FQNEAQ, per germline (reference sequence). Trimming left V 7 bases short and J 3 bases short, with 13 bases between. The CDR3 contains 13 residues. The CDR3 here is CASKGSGYYEQYF. CDR3 DNA: TGTGCCAGCAAAGGTAGCGGTTACTACGAGCAGTACTTC.

This clonotype was seen repeatedly, ten times or more. The chain employs TRBV15 and TRBJ1-1; D is uncertain. Germline V gene lookup returns CDR1 LNHNV and CDR2 YYDKDF (reference sequence). Trimming pared 0 bases from V and 0 bases from J, leaving 14 bases between. This CDR3 comprises 17 residues. The CDR3 spells CATSRDYEGLLNTEAFF. DNA of the CDR3: TGTGCCACCAGCAGAGATTACGAGGGCCTCTTGAACACTGAAGCTTTCTTT.

On this clonotype itself: One junction end does not reproduce the germline sequence, and a read error may be involved. The rearrangement links TRBV7-2 to TRBJ2-3; 9 nucleotides match TRBD2. The germline V gene has CDR1 SGHTA and CDR2 FQGNSA. The CDR3 is made up of 17 amino acids. In nucleotides, the CDR3 is TGTGCTAGCAGCACCCCCGGTAGCGGGAGAGGAGTAGATACGCAGTATTTT. Translation: CASSTPGSGRGVDTQYF.

This sequence joins TRBV20-1 and TRBJ1-1; TRBD1 agrees at 9 bases. The CDR3 is 16 residues long. V trimming: 2 bases; J trimming: 4 bases; junction bases outside the gene matches: 11. Germline assignment: CDR1 DFQATT and CDR2 SNEGSKA (reference sequence). The CDR3 bases are TGCAGTGCTAGAACGGGACAGGGAGCAATAAGCACTGAAGCTTTCTTT. This codes for CSARTGQGAISTEAFF.

This clonotype has only a few counts. V gene TRBV7-8 combines with J gene TRBJ2-3; TRBD2 is a possible D gene (5 bases). V was pared by 2 bases and J by 4 bases, with 16 bases between. Germline V CDR1 and CDR2: SGHVS, FQNEAQ. The CDR3 is 16 residues long. CDR3 bases: TGTGCCAGCAGCTTAAGGGCGGGTGGGTCCGCAGATACGCAGTATTTT. Its protein is CASSLRAGGSADTQYF.

This chain connects TRBV7-9 to TRBJ2-7, with 10 bases fitting TRBD2. Germline CDR1 reads SEHNR; CDR2 reads FQNEAQ (reference sequence). CDR3 length equals 15 residues. The J segment lost 1 base and the V segment lost 4 bases, leaving 4 bases of the junction unmatched. CDR3 sequence: CASSYSGRGSYEQYF. CDR3 sequence (DNA): TGTGCCAGCAGCTACAGCGGGAGGGGATCCTACGAGCAGTACTTC.

This chain uses TRBV20-1 with TRBJ2-7; possible D gene TRBD2, 6 bases. The CDR3 covers 14 residues. Germline values: CDR1 DFQATT, CDR2 SNEGSKA (reference sequence). With 5 bases removed from V and 2 bases from J, the gap between germline ends came to 16 bases. CDR3 nucleotides: TGCAGTGCTCCACCAATTGGGACTCCCTACGAGCAGTACTTC. It codes for CSAPPIGTPYEQYF.

The gene calls are TRBV7-2 and TRBJ2-6; TRBD1 might be the D (5 bases). V lost 8 bases, J lost 2 bases, and 16 bases lay in between. Germline V gene data show CDR1 as SGHTA and CDR2 as FQGNSA. This CDR3 is 16 amino acids long. CDR3 bases: TGTGCCAGCCGTATTTTGGGGCGGACTGGGGCCAACGTCCTGACTTTC. Translating gives CASRILGRTGANVLTF.

The chain combines TRBV9 with TRBJ1-1, with D possibly TRBD1 on 5 matching bases. Germline V lookup: CDR1 SGDLS, CDR2 YYNGEE. Trimming pared 7 bases from V and 9 bases from J, leaving 19 bases between. CDR3 length equals 13 residues. CDR3 protein: CASRSGGGIKAFF. The CDR3 nucleotides are TGTGCCAGCCGATCTGGGGGAGGTATTAAAGCTTTCTTT. The full variable domain, rest sourced from reference TRBV9 and TRBJ1-1, is DSGVTQTPKHLITATGQRVTLRCSPRSGDLSVYWYQQSLDQGLQFLIQYYNGEERAKGNILERFSAQQFPDLHSELNLSSLELGDSALYFCASRSGGGIKAFFGQGTRLTVV.

The rearrangement uses TRBV9 and TRBJ2-5, with a tentative D call TRBD1 (6 bases). Trimming took off 3 bases at V and 1 base at J, with 13 bases between the two ends. CDR3 size: 15 residues. Per germline, CDR1 SGDLS and CDR2 YYNGEE. CDR3 coding DNA: TGTGCCAGCAGCGAGTGGGGGACACGCCAAGAGACCCAGTACTTC. Protein sequence: CASSEWGTRQETQYF.

The V gene is TRBV4-2, the J gene TRBJ1-1, with D tentatively TRBD1 (6 bases). Germline CDR1 and CDR2: LGHNA and YNFKEQ. V was cut by 1 base and J by 5 bases, with 20 bases left in between. This CDR3 is built from 17 residues. CDR3 nucleotides: TGTGCCAGCAGCCAAGTCTTGGGTCAGGGGATTTCTACTGAAGCTTTCTTT. Amino acids: CASSQVLGQGISTEAFF.

The CDR3 region has the DNA TGTGCCACCAGCTTAAGAAGGACCCCCTACGAGCAGTACTTC. It codes for CATSLRRTPYEQYF. This chain uses TRBV15 with TRBJ2-7; D remains unclear. This CDR3 is built from 14 residues. In germline, CDR1 is LNHNV, CDR2 YYDKDF (reference sequence). V lost 5 bases to trimming and J lost 2 bases, with 13 bases between them.

The J gene is TRBJ2-7, the V gene TRBV7-6; 7 bases align to TRBD1. Germline CDR1 and CDR2: SGHVS and FNYEAQ. Trimming at V came to 5 bases and at J to 7 bases, leaving 8 bases not matched to a gene. CDR3 length equals 13 residues. CDR3 residues: CASSPRQGWEQYF. CDR3 nucleotides: TGTGCCAGCAGCCCCCGACAGGGCTGGGAGCAGTACTTC. The variable domain in full, with the rest retrieved from reference TRBV7-6 and TRBJ2-7, is GAGVSQSPRYKVTKRGQDVALRCDPISGHVSLYWYRQALGQGPEFLTYFNYEAQQDKSGLPNDRFSAERPEGSISTLTIQRTEQRDSAMYRCASSPRQGWEQYFGPGTRLTVT.

Concerning this clonotype itself: Compared with germline, one end of the junction differs, possibly owing to a read error. V gene TRBV7-9 combines with J gene TRBJ2-2; 7 bases match TRBD2. CDR3 length equals 16 residues. Germline assignment: CDR1 SEHNR and CDR2 FQNEAQ (reference sequence). In nucleotides, the CDR3 is TGCGCCAGCAACTTCGGGAGGCAGGAGCGGGACGGGGAGCTGTTTTTT. It yields the protein CASNFGRQERDGELFF.

This clonotype occurred once. The chain employs TRBV24-1 and TRBJ2-2; the D gene is possibly TRBD1 (6 bases). The CDR3 extends over 16 amino acids. Deletions cut 1 base from V and 0 bases from J, with 8 bases between. The V gene's germline CDR1 is KGHDR and CDR2 SFDVKD. CDR3 residues: CATSDFTGTNTGELFF. The CDR3 DNA sequence: TGTGCCACCAGTGATTTCACAGGGACGAACACCGGGGAGCTGTTTTTT.

The chain joins TRBV15 to TRBJ2-7; D is uncertain. The germline V gene encodes CDR1 LNHNV and CDR2 YYDKDF (reference sequence). CDR3 length equals 13 residues. V lost 0 bases and J lost 9, with 12 bases in between. The CDR3 DNA reads as TGTGCCACCAGCAGAGATTCTCCCGACCCGCAGTACTTC. Translated: CATSRDSPDPQYF.

This clonotype was seen more than once but under ten times. The V call is TRBV18, the J call TRBJ1-2; 7 bases align to TRBD1. J gave up 5 bases and V 3 bases, and 15 bases lay outside the gene matches. In germline, CDR1 is KGHSH, CDR2 LQKENI. CDR3 length: 17 amino acids. The CDR3 region has the DNA TGTGCCAGCTCACCGGGTTCAGCACAGGGGACATTATATGGCTACACCTTC. Protein sequence: CASSPGSAQGTLYGYTF.

This clonotype was observed at least ten times. The chain carries TRBV29-1 and TRBJ2-1; D call uncertain. The V end lost 3 bases, the J end lost 2 bases, and 5 bases lay between the germline ends. There are 12 residues in the CDR3. Germline-derived CDR1 and CDR2 are SQVTM and ANQGSEA. The CDR3 sequence is CSVDLAYNEQFF. The CDR3 DNA reads as TGCAGCGTTGATCTGGCCTACAATGAGCAGTTCTTC.

The rearrangement joins TRBV20-1 to TRBJ1-2; D not certain. V shed 0 bases and J shed 4 bases, with 9 bases lying between them. This CDR3 comprises 13 residues. Germline loops: CDR1 DFQATT, CDR2 SNEGSKA (reference sequence). The CDR3 DNA reads TGCAGTGCTAGAGAGGGGAGAGGCTATGGCTACACCTTC. It encodes CSAREGRGYGYTF.

There are a few counts of this clonotype. The chain carries TRBV5-1 and TRBJ1-6, with TRBD1 as a possible D gene (5 bases). With 0 bases removed from V and 3 bases from J, the gap between germline ends came to 7 bases. Germline loops: CDR1 SGHRS, CDR2 YFSETQ. CDR3 length equals 15 residues. The CDR3 DNA is TGCGCCAGCAGCTTGGGACAGAGCTATAATTCACCCCTCCACTTT. This sequence encodes CASSLGQSYNSPLHF.

This clonotype was recorded only once. The chain employs TRBV2 and TRBJ1-1; no definite D call. V was shortened by 3 bases and J by 6 bases, with 8 bases between the two germline ends. CDR1 and CDR2 (germline): SNHLY, FYNNEI. This CDR3 is 12 amino acids long. The CDR3 protein is CASSETAAEAFF. For the CDR3, the DNA is TGTGCCAGCAGTGAGACCGCGGCTGAAGCTTTCTTT.